The entry below describes one T cell receptor (beta chain). The data were obtained in a study of shared clonotypes between healthy human individuals. The protocol was immunoSEQ multiplex PCR, while the TCRdb copy is restricted to in-frame clones and leaves out a portion. Here the sample spans 1,400,000 or so clones, approximately 98.5% being singletons. Germline loops: CDR1 LNHNV, CDR2 YYDKDF (reference sequence). The germline V and J ends were trimmed by 1 base and 2 bases, with 7 bases remaining between them. This CDR3 contains 14 residues. The specimen sequenced was naive CD4+ T cells sorted from blood. Subset reported: CD45RA+ positively selected. The clonotype comes from a man aged 25-45 years in good health. The chain links TRBV15 to TRBJ2-3; D gene unclear. Here the CDR3 reads CATSRVEPTDTQYF. The CDR3 bases are TGTGCCACCAGCAGAGTTGAACCCACAGATACGCAGTATTTT. The full variable domain, with the rest looked up from reference TRBV15 and TRBJ2-3, is DAMVIQNPRYQVTQFGKPVTLSCSQTLNHNVMYWYQQKSSQAPKLLFHYYDKDFNNEADTPDNFQSRRPNTSFCFLDIRSPGLGDTAMYLCATSRVEPTDTQYFGPGTRLTVL.